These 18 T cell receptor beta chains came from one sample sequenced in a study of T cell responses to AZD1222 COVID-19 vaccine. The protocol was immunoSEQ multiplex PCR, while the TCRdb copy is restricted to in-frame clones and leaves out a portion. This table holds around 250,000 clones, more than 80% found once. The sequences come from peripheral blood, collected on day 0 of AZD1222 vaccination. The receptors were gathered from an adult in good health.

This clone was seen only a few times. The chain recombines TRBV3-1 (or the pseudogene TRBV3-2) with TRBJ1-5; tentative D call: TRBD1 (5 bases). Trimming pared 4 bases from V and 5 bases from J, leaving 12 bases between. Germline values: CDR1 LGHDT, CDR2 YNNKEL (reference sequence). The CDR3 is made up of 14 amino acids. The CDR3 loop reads CASSPSRADQPQHF. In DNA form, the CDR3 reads TGTGCCAGCAGCCCCAGCAGGGCTGATCAGCCCCAGCATTTT.

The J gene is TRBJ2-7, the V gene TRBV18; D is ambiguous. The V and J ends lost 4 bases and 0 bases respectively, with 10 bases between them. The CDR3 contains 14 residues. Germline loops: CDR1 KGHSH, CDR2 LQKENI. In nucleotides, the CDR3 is TGTGCCAGCTCACAGGGTACGAGCTCCTACGAGCAGTACTTC. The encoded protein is CASSQGTSSYEQYF.

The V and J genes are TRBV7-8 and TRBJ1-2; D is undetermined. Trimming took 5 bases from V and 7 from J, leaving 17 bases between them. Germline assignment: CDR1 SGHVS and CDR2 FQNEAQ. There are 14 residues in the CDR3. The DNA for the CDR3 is TGTGCCAGCAGCCTCGGCCGTACACAGTTTGGCTACACCTTC. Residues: CASSLGRTQFGYTF.

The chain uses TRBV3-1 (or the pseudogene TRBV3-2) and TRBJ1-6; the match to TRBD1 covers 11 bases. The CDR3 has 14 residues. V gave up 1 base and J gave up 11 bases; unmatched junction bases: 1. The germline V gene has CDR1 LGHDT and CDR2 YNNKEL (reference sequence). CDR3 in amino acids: CASSQAGQGAPLHF. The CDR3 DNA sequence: TGTGCCAGCAGCCAAGCGGGACAGGGGGCACCCCTCCACTTT.

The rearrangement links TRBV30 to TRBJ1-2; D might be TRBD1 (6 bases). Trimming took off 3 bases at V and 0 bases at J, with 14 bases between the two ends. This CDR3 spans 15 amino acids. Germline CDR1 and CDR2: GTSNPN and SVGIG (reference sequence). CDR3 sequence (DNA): TGTGCCTGGAGAGGGGGGCCCGTAGCTAACTATGGCTACACCTTC. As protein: CAWRGGPVANYGYTF. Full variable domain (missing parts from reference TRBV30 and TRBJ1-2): SQTIHQWPATLVQPVGSPLSLECTVEGTSNPNLYWYRQAAGRGLQLLFYSVGIGQISSEVPQNLSASRPQDRQFILSSKKLLLSDSGFYLCAWRGGPVANYGYTFGSGTRLTVV.

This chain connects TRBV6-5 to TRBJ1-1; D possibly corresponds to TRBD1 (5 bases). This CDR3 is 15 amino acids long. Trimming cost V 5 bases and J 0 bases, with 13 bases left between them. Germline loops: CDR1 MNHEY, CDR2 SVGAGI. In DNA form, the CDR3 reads TGTGCCAGCAGTCGCCAGACAGCGATGAACACTGAAGCTTTCTTT. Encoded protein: CASSRQTAMNTEAFF.

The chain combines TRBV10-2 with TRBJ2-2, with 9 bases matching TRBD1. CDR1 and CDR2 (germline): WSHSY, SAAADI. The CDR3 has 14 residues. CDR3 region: CANLAGTGTGELFF. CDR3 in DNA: TGCGCGAACCTAGCCGGGACAGGGACCGGGGAGCTGTTTTTT.

The CDR3 here is CASSSASHYGYTF. The CDR3 DNA reads as TGTGCCAGCAGCTCAGCATCCCACTATGGCTACACCTTC. This sequence joins TRBV7-2 and TRBJ1-2; no definite D call. The ends were cut back, 4 bases at V and 3 bases at J, with 9 bases in the middle. Germline V CDR1 and CDR2: SGHTA, FQGNSA. CDR3 size: 13 residues.

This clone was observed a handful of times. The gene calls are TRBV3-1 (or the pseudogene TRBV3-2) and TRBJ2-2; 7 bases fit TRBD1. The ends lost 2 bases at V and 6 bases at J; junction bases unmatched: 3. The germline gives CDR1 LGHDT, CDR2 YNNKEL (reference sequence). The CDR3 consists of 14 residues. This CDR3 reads CASSQTGVAGELFF. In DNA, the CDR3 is TGTGCCAGCAGCCAAACAGGGGTGGCCGGGGAGCTGTTTTTT.

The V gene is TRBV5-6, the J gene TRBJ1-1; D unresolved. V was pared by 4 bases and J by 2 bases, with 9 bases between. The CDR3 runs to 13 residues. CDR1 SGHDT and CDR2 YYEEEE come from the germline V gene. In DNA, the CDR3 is TGTGCCAGCAGCCCGGACGGAAACACTGAAGCTTTCTTT. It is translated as CASSPDGNTEAFF. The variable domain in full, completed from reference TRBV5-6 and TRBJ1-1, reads DAGVTQSPTHLIKTRGQQVTLRCSPKSGHDTVSWYQQALGQGPQFIFQYYEEEERQRGNFPDRFSGHQFPNYSSELNVNALLLGDSALYLCASSPDGNTEAFFGQGTRLTVV.

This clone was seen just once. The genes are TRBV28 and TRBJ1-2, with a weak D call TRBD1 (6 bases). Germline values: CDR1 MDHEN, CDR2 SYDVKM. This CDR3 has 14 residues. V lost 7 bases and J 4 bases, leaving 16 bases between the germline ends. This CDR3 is CASTHRDPLYGYTF. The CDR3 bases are TGTGCCAGCACCCACAGGGATCCCCTCTATGGCTACACCTTC.

CDR3 amino acids: CASSLAGSQETQYF. The CDR3 region has the DNA TGCGCCAGCAGCTTGGCAGGCAGCCAAGAGACCCAGTACTTC. The chain combines TRBV5-1 with TRBJ2-5; D is ambiguous. Trimming removed 0 bases at V and 1 base at J, with 7 bases between. Germline V gene data show CDR1 as SGHRS and CDR2 as YFSETQ. This CDR3 is built from 14 residues.

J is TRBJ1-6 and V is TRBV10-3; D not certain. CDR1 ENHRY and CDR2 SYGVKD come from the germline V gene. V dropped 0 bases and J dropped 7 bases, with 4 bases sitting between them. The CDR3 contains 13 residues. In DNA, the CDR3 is TGTGCCATCAGTGAGTCAGAGAATTCACCCCTCCACTTT. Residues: CAISESENSPLHF.

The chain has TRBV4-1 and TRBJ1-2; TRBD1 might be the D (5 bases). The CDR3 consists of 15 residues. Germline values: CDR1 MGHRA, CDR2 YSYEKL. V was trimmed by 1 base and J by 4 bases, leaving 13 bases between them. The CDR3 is CASSQVDAGGYGYTF. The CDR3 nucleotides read TGCGCCAGCAGCCAAGTGGACGCCGGGGGCTATGGCTACACCTTC.

The CDR3 reads CASSQEGEQYF. CDR3 sequence (DNA): TGTGCCAGCAGCCAAGAGGGCGAGCAGTACTTC. The chain has TRBV3-1 (or the pseudogene TRBV3-2) and TRBJ2-7; D is unresolved. The germline V gene encodes CDR1 LGHDT and CDR2 YNNKEL (reference sequence). This CDR3 contains 11 residues. Trimming shortened V by 0 bases and J by 6 bases, and 3 bases separated the two germline ends.

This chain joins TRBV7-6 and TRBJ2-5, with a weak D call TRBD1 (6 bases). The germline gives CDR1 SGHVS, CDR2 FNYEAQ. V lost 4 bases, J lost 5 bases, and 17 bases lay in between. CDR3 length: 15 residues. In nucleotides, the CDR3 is TGTGCCAGCAGCTACCCCACAGGGTACGAGGAGACCCAGTACTTC. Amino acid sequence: CASSYPTGYEETQYF.

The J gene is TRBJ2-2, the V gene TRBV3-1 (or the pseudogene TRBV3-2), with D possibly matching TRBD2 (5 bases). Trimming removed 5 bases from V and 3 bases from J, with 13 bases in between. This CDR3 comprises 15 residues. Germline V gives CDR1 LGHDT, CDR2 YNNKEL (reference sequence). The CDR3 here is CASSYAGKYTGELFF. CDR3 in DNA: TGTGCCAGCAGCTACGCCGGGAAGTACACCGGGGAGCTGTTTTTT.

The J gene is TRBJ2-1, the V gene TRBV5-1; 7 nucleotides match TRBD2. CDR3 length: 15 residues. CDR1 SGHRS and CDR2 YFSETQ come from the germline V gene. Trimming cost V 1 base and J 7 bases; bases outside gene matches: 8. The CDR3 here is CASSLNGRRGNEQFF. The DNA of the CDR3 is TGCGCCAGCAGCTTGAACGGGAGGCGTGGGAATGAGCAGTTCTTC. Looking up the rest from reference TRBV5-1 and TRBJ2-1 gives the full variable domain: KAGVTQTPRYLIKTRGQQVTLSCSPISGHRSVSWYQQTPGQGLQFLFEYFSETQRNKGNFPGRFSGRQFSNSRSEMNVSTLELGDSALYLCASSLNGRRGNEQFFGPGTRLTVL.